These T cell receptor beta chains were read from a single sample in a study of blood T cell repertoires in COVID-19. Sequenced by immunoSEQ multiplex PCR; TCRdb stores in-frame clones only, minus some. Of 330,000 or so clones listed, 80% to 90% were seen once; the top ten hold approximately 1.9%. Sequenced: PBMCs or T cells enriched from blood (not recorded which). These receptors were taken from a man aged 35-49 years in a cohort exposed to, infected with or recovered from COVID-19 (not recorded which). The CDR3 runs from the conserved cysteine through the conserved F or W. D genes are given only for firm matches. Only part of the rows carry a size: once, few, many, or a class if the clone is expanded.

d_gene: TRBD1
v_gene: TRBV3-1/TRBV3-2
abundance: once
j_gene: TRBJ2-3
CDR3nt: TGTGCCAGCAGCCTCTTACCTCAGGGGGCGGATACGCAGTATTTT
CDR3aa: CASSLLPQGADTQYF

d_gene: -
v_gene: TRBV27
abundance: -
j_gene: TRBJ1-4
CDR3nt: TGTGCCAGCAGTTTTCAGTTTGCAACTAATGAAAAACTGTTTTTT
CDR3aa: CASSFQFATNEKLFF

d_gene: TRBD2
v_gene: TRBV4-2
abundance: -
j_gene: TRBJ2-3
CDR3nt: TGTGCCAGCAGCCAAGGTTCGGGACTAGCGGGAGTGGATACGCAGTATTTT
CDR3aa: CASSQGSGLAGVDTQYF

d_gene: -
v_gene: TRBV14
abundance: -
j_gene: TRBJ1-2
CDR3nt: TGTGCCAGCAGGCTTTCTGGAGGAGATGGCTACACCTTC
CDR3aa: CASRLSGGDGYTF

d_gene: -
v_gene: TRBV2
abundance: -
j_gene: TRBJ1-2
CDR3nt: TGTGCCAGCAGTGAACCCTCCCAGGACAGCGGCTACACCTTC
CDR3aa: CASSEPSQDSGYTF

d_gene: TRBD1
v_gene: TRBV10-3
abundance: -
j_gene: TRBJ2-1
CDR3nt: TGTGCCATCAGGCAGGGGGAGAATAATGAGCAGTTCTTC
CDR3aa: CAIRQGENNEQFF

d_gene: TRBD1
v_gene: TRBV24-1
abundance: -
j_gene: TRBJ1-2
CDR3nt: TGTGCCACCAGTGAAATTACAACGACAGGGAGAATAGGCTACACCTTC
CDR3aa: CATSEITTTGRIGYTF

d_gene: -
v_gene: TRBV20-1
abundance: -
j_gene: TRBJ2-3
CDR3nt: TGCAGTGCTAGTCGCGTTACTAGCACAGATACGCAGTATTTT
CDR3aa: CSASRVTSTDTQYF

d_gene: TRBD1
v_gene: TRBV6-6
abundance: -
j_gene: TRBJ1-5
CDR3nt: TGTGCCAGCAGCCGGGACAGGGGATCTAGCAATCAGCCCCAGCATTTT
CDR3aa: CASSRDRGSSNQPQHF

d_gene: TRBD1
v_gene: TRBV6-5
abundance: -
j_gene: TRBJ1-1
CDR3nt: TGTGCCAGCAGGAACAGGGGTCGAACTGAAGCTTTCTTT
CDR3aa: CASRNRGRTEAFF

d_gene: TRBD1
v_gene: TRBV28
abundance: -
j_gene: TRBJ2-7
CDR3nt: TGTGCCAGCAGTTTAAGGTCAAGGTTTGCGGACAGGGGTAACGAGCAGTACTTC
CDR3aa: CASSLRSRFADRGNEQYF

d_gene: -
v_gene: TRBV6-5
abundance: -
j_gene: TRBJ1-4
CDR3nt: TGTGCCAGCGTGTTGATGGGGGGTACTAATGAAAAACTGTTTTTT
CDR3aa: CASVLMGGTNEKLFF

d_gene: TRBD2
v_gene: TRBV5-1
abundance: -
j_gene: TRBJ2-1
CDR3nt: TGCGCCAGCAGTCTCCTCGGGACTAGCGGTAATGAGCAGTTCTTC
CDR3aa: CASSLLGTSGNEQFF

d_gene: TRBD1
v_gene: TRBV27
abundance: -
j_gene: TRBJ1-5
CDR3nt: TGTGCCAGCAGTTTACACGGACAGGGTGGGCAGCCCCAGCATTTT
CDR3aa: CASSLHGQGGQPQHF

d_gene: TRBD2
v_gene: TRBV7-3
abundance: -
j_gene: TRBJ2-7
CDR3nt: TGTGCCAGCAGCCCTCTAGCGGGATCAGTCTACGAGCAGTACTTC
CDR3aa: CASSPLAGSVYEQYF

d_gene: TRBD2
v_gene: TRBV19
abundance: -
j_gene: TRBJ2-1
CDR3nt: TGTGCCAGTAGTCCAAGGACTAGCACCTACAATGAGCAGTTCTTC
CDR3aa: CASSPRTSTYNEQFF

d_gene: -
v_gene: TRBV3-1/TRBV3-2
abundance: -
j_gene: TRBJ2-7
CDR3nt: TGTGCCAGCAGCCACCGCGGGGAGTACGAGCAGTACTTC
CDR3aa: CASSHRGEYEQYF

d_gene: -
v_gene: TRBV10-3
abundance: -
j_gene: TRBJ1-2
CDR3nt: TGTGCCATCGGTCAACACGACAGTGACTATGGCTACACCTTC
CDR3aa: CAIGQHDSDYGYTF

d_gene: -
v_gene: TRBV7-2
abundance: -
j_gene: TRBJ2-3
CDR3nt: TGTGCCAGCAGCTTGCGCTTTGAGGCGGGAACTACAGATACGCAGTATTTT
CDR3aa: CASSLRFEAGTTDTQYF

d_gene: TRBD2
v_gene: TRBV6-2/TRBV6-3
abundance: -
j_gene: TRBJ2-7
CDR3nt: TGTGCCAGCAGCCCGGCGCGGGAGACCTACGAGCAGTACTTC
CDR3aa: CASSPARETYEQYF

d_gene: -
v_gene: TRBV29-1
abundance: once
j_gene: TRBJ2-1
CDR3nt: TGCAGCGTTGAGGGAGGCTACAATGAGCAGTTCTTC
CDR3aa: CSVEGGYNEQFF

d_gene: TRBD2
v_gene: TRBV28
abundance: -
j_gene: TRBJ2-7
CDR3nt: TGTGCCAGCAGTCCTAGCGGGAGGTTAACCTACGAGCAGTACTTC
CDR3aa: CASSPSGRLTYEQYF

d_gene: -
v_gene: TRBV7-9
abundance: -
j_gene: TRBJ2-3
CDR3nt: TGTGCCAGCAGCTCTTCAGGCTCCGAGAGACATACGCAGTATTTT
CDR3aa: CASSSSGSERHTQYF

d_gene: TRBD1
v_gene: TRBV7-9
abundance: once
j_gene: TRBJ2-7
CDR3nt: TGTGCCAGCAGCTTACCTTCGACAGGGTCTCCCTACGAGCAGTACTTC
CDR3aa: CASSLPSTGSPYEQYF

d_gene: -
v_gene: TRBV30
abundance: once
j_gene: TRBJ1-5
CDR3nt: TGTGCCTGGACCAACAGCATAAATCAGCCCCAGCATTTT
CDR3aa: CAWTNSINQPQHF

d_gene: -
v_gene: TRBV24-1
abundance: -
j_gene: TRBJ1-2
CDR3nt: TGTGCCACCAGTGGGGGGCCCAGCTATGGCTACACCTTC
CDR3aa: CATSGGPSYGYTF

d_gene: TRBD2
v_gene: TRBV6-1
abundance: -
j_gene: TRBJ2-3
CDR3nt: TGTGCCAGCAGTGAAAGATGGACTAGCGGCACAGATACGCAGTATTTT
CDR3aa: CASSERWTSGTDTQYF

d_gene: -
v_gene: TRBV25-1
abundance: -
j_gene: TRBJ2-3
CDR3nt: TGTGCCAGCAGTCCGCCGGGACATGGCACAGATACGCAGTATTTT
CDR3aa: CASSPPGHGTDTQYF

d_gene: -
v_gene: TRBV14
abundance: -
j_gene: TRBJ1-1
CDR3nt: TGTGCCAGCAGCCATACACCGAACACTGAAGCTTTCTTT
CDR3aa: CASSHTPNTEAFF

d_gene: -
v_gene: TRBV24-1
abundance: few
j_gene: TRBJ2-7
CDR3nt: TGTGCCACTACTATTCCCGAGCAGTACTTC
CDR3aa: CATTIPEQYF

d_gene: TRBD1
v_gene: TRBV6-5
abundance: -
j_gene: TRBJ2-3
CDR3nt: TGTGCCAGCAGTCAAACAGGGGCAGATACGCAGTATTTT
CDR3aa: CASSQTGADTQYF

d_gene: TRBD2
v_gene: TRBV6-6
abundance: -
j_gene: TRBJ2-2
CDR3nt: TGTGCCAGCAGTCTGGGTAGCGGGAGGGCCCACACCGGGGAGCTGTTTTTT
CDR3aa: CASSLGSGRAHTGELFF

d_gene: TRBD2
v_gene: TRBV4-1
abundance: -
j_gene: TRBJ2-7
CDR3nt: TGCGCCAGCAGCCGGGATCACATCACAGCGGGATTCTCCTACGAGCAGTACTTC
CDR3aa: CASSRDHITAGFSYEQYF

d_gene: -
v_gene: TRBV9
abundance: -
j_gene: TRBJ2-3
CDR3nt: TGTGCCAGCAGCATCTGGCCACAGTCAGATACGCAGTATTTT
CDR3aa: CASSIWPQSDTQYF

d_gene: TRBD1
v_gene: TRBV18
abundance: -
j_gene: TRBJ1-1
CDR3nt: TGTGCCAGCTCACAGACAGGGGTTGGCACTGAAGCTTTCTTT
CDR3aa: CASSQTGVGTEAFF

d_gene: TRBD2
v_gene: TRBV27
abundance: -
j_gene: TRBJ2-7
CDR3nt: TGTGCCAGCAGGGGGACTAGCGGGATCTACGAGCAGTACTTC
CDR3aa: CASRGTSGIYEQYF

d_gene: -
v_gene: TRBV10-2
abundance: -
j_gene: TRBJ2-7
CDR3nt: TGCGCCAGCAGGCACGCACAGGGCTACGAGCAGTACTTC
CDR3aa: CASRHAQGYEQYF

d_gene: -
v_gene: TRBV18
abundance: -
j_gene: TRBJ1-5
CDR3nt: TGTGCCAGCTCACTTACAGAGACCTATAGCAATCAGCCCCAGCATTTT
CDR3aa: CASSLTETYSNQPQHF

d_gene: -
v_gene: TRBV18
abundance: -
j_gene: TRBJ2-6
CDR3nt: TGTGCCAGCTCACCTGACAGGCCCTCTGGGGCCAACGTCCTGACTTTC
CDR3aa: CASSPDRPSGANVLTF

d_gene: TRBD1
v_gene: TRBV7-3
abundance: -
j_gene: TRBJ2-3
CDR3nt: TGTGCCAGCAGCTTAAGTTCTCGGACAGGGAAACCTACAGATACGCAGTATTTT
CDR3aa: CASSLSSRTGKPTDTQYF

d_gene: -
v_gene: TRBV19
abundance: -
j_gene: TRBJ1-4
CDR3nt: TGTGCCAGTGGCAAGGGGACAACTAATGAAAAACTGTTTTTT
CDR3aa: CASGKGTTNEKLFF

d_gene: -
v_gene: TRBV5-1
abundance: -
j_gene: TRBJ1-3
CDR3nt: TGCGCCAGCAGCTTCGATCAGGTGGGCCTACGCTCTGGAAACACCATATATTTT
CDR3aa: CASSFDQVGLRSGNTIYF

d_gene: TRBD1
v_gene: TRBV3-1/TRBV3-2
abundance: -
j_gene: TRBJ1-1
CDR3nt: TGTGCCAGCAGCCAAGGACAGGGCACTGAAGCTTTCTTT
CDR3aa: CASSQGQGTEAFF

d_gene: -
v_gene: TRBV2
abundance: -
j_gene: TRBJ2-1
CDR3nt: TGTGCCAGCAGTGAACGTCTAGCAACATACAATGAGCAGTTCTTC
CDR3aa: CASSERLATYNEQFF

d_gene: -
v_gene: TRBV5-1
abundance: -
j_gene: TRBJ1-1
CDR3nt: TGCGCCAGCAGCTTGAGGACGGACAGCCGTAACACTGAAGCTTTCTTT
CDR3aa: CASSLRTDSRNTEAFF

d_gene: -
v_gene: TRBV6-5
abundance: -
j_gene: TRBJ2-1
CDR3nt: TGTGCCAGCAGGGGCGGGAATCTCTATGAGCAGTTCTTC
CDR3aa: CASRGGNLYEQFF

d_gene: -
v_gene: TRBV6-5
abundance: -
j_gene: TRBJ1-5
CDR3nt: TGTGCCAGCAGTTACTCTCGGGGACAGCCCCAGCATTTT
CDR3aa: CASSYSRGQPQHF

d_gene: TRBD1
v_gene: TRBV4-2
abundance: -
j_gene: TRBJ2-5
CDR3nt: TGTGCCAGCAGCCCCGGACAGGGGGCAGAGACCCAGTACTTC
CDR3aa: CASSPGQGAETQYF

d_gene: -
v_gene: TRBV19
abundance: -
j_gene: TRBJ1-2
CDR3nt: TGTGCCAGTAGTCCCGCTAGTAGAGGGCATGGCTACACCTTC
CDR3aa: CASSPASRGHGYTF

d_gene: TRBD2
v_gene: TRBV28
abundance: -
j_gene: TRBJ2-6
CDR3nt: TGTGCCAGCAGTTTAGGGAGGGCCGGGGCCAACGTCCTGACTTTC
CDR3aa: CASSLGRAGANVLTF

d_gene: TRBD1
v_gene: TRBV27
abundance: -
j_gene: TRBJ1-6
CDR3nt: TGTGCCAGCAGGAACGAGAGGACAGGGGCCTATAATTCACCCCTCCACTTT
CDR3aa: CASRNERTGAYNSPLHF

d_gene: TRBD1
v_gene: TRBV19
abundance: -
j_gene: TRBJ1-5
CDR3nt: TGTGCCAGTAGTACGATAGACAGGGGTGGCAATCAGCCCCAGCATTTT
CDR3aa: CASSTIDRGGNQPQHF